This T cell receptor (beta chain) was sequenced for a study of T-cell memory formation after mild COVID-19 (dated by TCRdb to about 2021). General notes on the study: TCR sequence clusters from the two donors were found to be largely donor specific. T-cell clones expanding and contracting after mild COVID-19 in a couple of donors were tracked by longitudinal TCRalpha and TCRbeta repertoire sequencing. The cohort was made up of two young adult volunteers, one female and one male, who were previously healthy. What the work shows at the level of the full study, not this receptor alone: Whether the second-wave clones peaking on day 37 were SARS-CoV-2 specific was not confirmed. The study covered only two mild cases, and larger cohorts including severe cases with pre-infection samples were considered necessary. Some responding clones were found in pre-infection memory, which suggests that pre-existing cross-reactive memory T cells took part in the SARS-CoV-2 response. Clones contracting from day 15 to 85 had balanced CD4/CD8 phenotypes, while a second wave expanding from day 15 to 37 was biased towards CD4+. Contracting CD4+ clones were found mainly in CM and EM memory subsets, while CD8+ clones were enriched in EMRA.

Instrument used: Illumina NovaSeq 6000. Using 5'RACE with constant-segment primers, TCRalpha and TCRbeta cDNA libraries were constructed, with sample barcodes and unique molecular identifiers added in the process. RNA was extracted from every sample with Trizol reagent. Libraries were amplified in two PCR steps, with a second sample barcode and Illumina TruSeq adapters added in the second step. Libraries were sequenced on an Illumina NovaSeq with 2 x 150 bp paired-end reads. On the study's bioinformatics: The reads were demultiplexed and collapsed into UMI-guided consensus sequences using migec v1.2.7. Using mixcr v2.1.11, UMI consensuses were aligned to TRA and TRB V and J templates and then assembled into clonotypes. Clonotypes were classified as expanded or contracted when called significant by both edgeR and NoisET, with noise models trained on biological replicates. For edgeR calls, the thresholds were a false discovery rate-adjusted p below 0.01 and a log2 fold-change of 1. As an exploratory analysis of dynamics, PCA with hierarchical clustering was applied to max-normalized trajectories of the 1000 most abundant clonotypes. Each responding clone was given a CD4 or CD8 phenotype based on the CD4+ and CD8+ repertoires, which had been sequenced separately. The public reads were reanalyzed by TCRdb: fastp trimming at Q25, MiXCR alignment, in-frame beta chains only. Entries are consolidated by CDR3 protein sequence, retaining the most common genes and DNA. The V and J calls were not made by the authors but by TCRdb's processing. The sample records under 550,000 distinct CDR3 sequences, over 15% of which are singletons. The top ten constitute roughly 21% of the sample.

Turning to this clonotype: This receptor's antigen is unknown. No much larger clone exists at a distance of one base, and base qualities are not known.

The cysteine opens and the phenylalanine closes a CDR3 of 14 amino acids. Only the CDR3 DNA is retained, 42 bases long and in frame from the first base. CDR1 and CDR2 are drawn from the germline V gene: SGDLS, YYNGEE. V has 3 bases trimmed and J has 8 bases trimmed; junction bases matching no gene number 7. Ficoll-Paque density gradient centrifugation was the method used to isolate PBMCs. This clonotype originated in a man younger than 30 who had mild COVID-19 (a few samples of this study predate the infection). The sample titles of this study are shuffled in the database, so cell type and time point are left out; the donor was told from shared clones. The specimen was PBMCs or a T cell subset sorted from them (not recorded which). This receptor chain uses TRBV9 and TRBJ1-2, with TRBD1 identical over 10 junction bases. The CDR3 region reads CASSADDRGQGYTF. The nucleotide sequence is TGTGCCAGCAGCGCCGATGACAGGGGGCAAGGCTACACCTTC.